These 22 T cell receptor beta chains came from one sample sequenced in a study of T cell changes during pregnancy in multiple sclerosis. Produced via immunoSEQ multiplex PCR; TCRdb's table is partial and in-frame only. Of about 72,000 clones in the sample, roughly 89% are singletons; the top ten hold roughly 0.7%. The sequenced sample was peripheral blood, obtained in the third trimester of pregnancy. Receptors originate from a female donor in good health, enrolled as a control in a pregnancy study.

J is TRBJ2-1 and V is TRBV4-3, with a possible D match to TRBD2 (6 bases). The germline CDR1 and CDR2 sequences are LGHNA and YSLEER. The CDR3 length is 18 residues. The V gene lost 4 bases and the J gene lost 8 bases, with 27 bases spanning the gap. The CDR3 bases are TGCGCCAGCAGCCCACGGCGGGGCGCCCCTGGAGTTGCGGATGAGCAGTTCTTC. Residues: CASSPRRGAPGVADEQFF.

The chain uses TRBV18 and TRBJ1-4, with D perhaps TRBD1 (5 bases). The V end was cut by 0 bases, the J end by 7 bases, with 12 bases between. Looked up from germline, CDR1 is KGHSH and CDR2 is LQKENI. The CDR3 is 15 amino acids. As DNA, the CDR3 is TGTGCCAGCTCACCACCGCAGGGATTGGGTGAAAAACTGTTTTTT. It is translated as CASSPPQGLGEKLFF.

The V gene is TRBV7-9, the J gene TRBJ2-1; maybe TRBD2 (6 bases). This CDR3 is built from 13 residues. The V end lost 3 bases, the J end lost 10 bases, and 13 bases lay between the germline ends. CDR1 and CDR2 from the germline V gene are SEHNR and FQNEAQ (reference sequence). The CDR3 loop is CASSLNRGLEQFF. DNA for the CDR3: TGTGCCAGCAGCTTGAATCGGGGGTTGGAGCAGTTCTTC.

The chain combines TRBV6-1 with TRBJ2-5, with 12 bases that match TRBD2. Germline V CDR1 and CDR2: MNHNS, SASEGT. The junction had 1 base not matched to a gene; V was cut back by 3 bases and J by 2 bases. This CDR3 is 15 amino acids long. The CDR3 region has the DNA TGTGCCAGCAGTGATCTAGCGGGGGGGCAAGAGACCCAGTACTTC. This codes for CASSDLAGGQETQYF.

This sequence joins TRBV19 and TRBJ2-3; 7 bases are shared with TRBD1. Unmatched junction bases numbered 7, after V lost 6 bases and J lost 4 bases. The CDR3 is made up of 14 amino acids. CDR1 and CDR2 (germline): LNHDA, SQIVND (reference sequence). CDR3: CASRIDRASDTQYF. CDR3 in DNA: TGTGCCAGTAGGATTGACAGGGCTTCAGATACGCAGTATTTT.

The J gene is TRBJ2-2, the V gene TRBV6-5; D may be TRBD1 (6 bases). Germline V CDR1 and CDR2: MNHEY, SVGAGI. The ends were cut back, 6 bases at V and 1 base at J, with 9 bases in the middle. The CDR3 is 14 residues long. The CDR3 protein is CASRLGQNTGELFF. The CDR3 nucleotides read TGTGCCAGCAGGCTGGGACAGAACACCGGGGAGCTGTTTTTT.

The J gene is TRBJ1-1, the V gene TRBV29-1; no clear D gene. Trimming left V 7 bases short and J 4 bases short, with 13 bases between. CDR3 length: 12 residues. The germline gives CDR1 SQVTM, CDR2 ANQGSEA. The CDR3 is CSGLIGSTEAFF. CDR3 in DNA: TGCAGCGGGTTAATAGGGAGCACTGAAGCTTTCTTT.

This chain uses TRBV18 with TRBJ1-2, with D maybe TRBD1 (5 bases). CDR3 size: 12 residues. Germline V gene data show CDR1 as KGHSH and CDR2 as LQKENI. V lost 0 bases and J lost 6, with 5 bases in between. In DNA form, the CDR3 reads TGTGCCAGCTCACCACCAGGGGATGGCTACACCTTC. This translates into CASSPPGDGYTF.

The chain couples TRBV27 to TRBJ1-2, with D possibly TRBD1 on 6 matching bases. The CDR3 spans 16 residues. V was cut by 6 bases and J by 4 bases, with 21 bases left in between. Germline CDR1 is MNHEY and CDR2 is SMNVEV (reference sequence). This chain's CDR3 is CASSPTTGLSGYGYTF. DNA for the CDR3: TGTGCCAGCAGCCCTACCACAGGGTTATCAGGCTATGGCTACACCTTC.

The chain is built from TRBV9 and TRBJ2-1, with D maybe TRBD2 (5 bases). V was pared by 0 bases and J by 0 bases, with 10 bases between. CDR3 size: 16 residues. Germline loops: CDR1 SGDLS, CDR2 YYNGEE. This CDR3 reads CASSVEGGSSYNEQFF. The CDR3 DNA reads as TGTGCCAGCAGCGTAGAAGGCGGGTCCTCCTACAATGAGCAGTTCTTC.

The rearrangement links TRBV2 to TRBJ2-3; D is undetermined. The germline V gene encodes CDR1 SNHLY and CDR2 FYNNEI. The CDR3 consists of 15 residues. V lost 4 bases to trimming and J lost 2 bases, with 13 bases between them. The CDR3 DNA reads TGTGCCAGCAGTGGTCGCACTACGGCCACAGATACGCAGTATTTT. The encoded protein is CASSGRTTATDTQYF.

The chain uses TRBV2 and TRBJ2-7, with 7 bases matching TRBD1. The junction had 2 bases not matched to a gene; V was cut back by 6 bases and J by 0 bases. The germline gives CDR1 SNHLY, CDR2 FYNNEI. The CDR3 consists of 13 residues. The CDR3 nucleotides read TGTGCCAGCAGCCGGGACAGCTCCTACGAGCAGTACTTC. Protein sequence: CASSRDSSYEQYF.

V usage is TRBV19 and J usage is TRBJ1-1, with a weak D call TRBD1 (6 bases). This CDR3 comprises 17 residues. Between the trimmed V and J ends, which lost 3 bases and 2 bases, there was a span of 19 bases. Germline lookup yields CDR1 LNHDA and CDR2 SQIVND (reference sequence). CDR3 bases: TGTGCCAGTAGTATGCGGTGGAACAGGGTGAGAAACACTGAAGCTTTCTTT. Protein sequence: CASSMRWNRVRNTEAFF.

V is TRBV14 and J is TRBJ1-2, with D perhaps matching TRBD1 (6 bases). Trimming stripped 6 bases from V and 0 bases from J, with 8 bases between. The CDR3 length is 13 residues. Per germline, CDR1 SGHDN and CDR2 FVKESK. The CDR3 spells CASRGAANYGYTF. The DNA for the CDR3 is TGTGCCAGCAGGGGGGCTGCTAACTATGGCTACACCTTC.

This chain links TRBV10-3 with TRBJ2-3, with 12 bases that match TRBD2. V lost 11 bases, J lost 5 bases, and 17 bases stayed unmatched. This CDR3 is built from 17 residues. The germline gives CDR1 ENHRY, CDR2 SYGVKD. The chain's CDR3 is CAAMGRLAGGPGDTQYF. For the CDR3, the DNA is TGTGCCGCCATGGGGCGTCTAGCGGGAGGGCCCGGAGATACGCAGTATTTT.

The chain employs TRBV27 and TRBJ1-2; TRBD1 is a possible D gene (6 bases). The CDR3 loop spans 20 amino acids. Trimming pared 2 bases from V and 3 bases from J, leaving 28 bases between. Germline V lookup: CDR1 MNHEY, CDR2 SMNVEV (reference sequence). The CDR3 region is CASSLSPPGQGKIVDYGYTF. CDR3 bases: TGTGCCAGCAGTTTAAGTCCCCCTGGGCAGGGGAAAATTGTCGACTATGGCTACACCTTC.

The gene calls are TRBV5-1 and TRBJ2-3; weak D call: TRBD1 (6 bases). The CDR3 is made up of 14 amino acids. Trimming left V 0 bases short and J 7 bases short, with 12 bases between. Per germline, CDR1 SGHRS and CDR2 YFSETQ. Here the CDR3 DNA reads TGCGCCAGCAGCTTGGTTTCCGGGGACAATACGCAGTATTTT. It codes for CASSLVSGDNTQYF. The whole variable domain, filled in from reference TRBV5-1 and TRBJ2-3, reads KAGVTQTPRYLIKTRGQQVTLSCSPISGHRSVSWYQQTPGQGLQFLFEYFSETQRNKGNFPGRFSGRQFSNSRSEMNVSTLELGDSALYLCASSLVSGDNTQYFGPGTRLTVL.

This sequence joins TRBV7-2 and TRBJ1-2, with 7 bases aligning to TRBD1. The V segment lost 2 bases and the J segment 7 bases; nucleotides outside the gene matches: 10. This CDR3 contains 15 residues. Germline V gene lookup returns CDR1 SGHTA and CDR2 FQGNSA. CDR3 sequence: CASSLNGQGDSGYTF. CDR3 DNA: TGTGCCAGCAGCTTAAACGGCCAGGGGGATAGTGGCTACACCTTC.

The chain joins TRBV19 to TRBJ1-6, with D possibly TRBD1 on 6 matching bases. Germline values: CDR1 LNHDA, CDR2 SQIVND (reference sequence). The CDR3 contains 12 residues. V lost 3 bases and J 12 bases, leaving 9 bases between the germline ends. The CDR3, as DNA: TGTGCCAGTAGTATTCAGGGGAGACCCCTCCACTTT. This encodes CASSIQGRPLHF.

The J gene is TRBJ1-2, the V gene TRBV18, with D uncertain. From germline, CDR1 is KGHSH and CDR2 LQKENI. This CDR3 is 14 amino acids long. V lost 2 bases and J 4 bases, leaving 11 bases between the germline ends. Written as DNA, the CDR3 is TGTGCCAGCTCACCATCGGGTCTAAGCTATGGCTACACCTTC. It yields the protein CASSPSGLSYGYTF.

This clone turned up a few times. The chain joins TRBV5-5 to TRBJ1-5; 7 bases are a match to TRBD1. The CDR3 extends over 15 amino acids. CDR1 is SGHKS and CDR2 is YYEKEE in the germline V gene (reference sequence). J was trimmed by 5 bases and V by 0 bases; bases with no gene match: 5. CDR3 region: CASSLVQGEDQPQHF. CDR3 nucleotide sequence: TGTGCCAGCAGCTTGGTTCAGGGGGAAGATCAGCCCCAGCATTTT.

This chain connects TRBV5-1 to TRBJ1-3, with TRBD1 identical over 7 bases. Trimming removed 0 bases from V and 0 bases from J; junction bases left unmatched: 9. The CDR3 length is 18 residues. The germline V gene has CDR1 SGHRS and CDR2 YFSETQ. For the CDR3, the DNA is TGCGCCAGCAGCTTGGCAGCCTCGGGACAGCTCTCTGGAAACACCATATATTTT. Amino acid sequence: CASSLAASGQLSGNTIYF.